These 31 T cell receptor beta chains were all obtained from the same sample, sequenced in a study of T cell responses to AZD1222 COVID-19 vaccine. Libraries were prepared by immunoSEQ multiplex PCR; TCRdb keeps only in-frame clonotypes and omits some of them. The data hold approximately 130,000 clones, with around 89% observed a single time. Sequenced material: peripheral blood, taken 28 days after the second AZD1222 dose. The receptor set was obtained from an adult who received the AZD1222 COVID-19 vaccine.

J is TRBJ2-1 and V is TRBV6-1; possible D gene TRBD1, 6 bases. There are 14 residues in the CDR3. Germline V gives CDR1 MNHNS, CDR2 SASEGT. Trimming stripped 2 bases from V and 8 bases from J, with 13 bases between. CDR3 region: CASSERYRVDEQFF. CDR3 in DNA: TGTGCCAGCAGTGAACGGTACAGGGTGGATGAGCAGTTCTTC.

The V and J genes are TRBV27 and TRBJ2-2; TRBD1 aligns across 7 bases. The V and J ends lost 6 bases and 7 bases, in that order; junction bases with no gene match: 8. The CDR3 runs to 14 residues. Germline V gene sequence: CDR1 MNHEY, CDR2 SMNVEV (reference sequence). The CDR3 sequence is CASSVTGVSGELFF. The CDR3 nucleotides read TGTGCCAGCAGCGTCACAGGGGTTAGCGGGGAGCTGTTTTTT.

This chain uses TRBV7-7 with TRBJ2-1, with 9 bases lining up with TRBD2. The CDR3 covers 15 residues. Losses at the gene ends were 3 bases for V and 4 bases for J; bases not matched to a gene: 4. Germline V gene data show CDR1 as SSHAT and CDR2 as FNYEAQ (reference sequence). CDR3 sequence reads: CASSFSGSAYNEQFF. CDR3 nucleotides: TGTGCCAGCAGCTTTAGCGGGAGCGCTTACAATGAGCAGTTCTTC.

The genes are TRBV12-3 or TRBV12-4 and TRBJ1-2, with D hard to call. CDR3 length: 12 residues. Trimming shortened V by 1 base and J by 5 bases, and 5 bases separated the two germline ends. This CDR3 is CASSLGEYGYTF. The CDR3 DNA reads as TGTGCCAGCAGTTTAGGAGAGTATGGCTACACCTTC.

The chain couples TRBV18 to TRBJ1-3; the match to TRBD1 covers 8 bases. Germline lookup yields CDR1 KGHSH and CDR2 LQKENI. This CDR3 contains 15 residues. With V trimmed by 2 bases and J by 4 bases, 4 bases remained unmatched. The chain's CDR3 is CASSPGQGSGNTIYF. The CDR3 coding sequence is TGTGCCAGCTCACCAGGACAGGGTAGCGGAAACACCATATATTTT.

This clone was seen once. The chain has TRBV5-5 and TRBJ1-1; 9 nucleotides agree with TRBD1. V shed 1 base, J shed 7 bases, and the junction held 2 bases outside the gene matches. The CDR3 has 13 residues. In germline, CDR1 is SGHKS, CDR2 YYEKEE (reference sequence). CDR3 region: CASSLTGGGEAFF. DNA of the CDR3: TGTGCCAGCAGCTTGACAGGGGGCGGTGAAGCTTTCTTT.

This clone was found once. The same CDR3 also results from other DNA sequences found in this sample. CDR3 amino acids: CASSLGAGNQETQYF. The CDR3 nucleotides read TGCGCCAGCAGCTTGGGGGCGGGAAACCAAGAGACCCAGTACTTC. The gene calls are TRBV5-1 and TRBJ2-5; D might be TRBD2 (6 bases). Germline V lookup: CDR1 SGHRS, CDR2 YFSETQ. Trimming cost V 0 bases and J 0 bases, with 9 bases left between them. This CDR3 contains 15 residues. Full variable domain (rest looked up from reference TRBV5-1 and TRBJ2-5): KAGVTQTPRYLIKTRGQQVTLSCSPISGHRSVSWYQQTPGQGLQFLFEYFSETQRNKGNFPGRFSGRQFSNSRSEMNVSTLELGDSALYLCASSLGAGNQETQYFGPGTRLLVL.

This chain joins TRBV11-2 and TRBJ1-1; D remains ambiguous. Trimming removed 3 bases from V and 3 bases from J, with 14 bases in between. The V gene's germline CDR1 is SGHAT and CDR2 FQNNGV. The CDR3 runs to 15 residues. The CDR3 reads CASSLGNRDDTEAFF. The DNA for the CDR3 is TGTGCCAGCAGCTTGGGTAATAGGGATGACACTGAAGCTTTCTTT.

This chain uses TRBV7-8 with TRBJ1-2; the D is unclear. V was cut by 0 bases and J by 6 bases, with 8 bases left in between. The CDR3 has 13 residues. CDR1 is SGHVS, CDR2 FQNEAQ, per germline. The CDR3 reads CASSLAGSDGYTF. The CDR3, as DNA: TGTGCCAGCAGCTTAGCGGGCAGCGATGGCTACACCTTC. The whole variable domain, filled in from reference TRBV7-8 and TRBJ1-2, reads GAGVSQSPRYKVAKRGQDVALRCDPISGHVSLFWYQQALGQGPEFLTYFQNEAQLDKSGLPSDRFFAERPEGSVSTLKIQRTQQEDSAVYLCASSLAGSDGYTFGSGTRLTVV.

Written as DNA, the CDR3 is TGCGCCACCCGAGGGGTAAGCCCGAGGTACAATGAGCAGTTCTTC. Translation gives CATRGVSPRYNEQFF. The chain has TRBV10-2 and TRBJ2-1, with D perhaps given as TRBD1 or TRBD2 (5 bases each). Trimming pared 10 bases from V and 4 bases from J, leaving 20 bases between. The CDR3 runs 15 residues. Germline lookup yields CDR1 WSHSY and CDR2 SAAADI.

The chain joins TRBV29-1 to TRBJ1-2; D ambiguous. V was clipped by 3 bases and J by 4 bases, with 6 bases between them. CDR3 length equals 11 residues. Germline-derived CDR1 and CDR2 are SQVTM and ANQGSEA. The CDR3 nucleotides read TGCAGCGTTGAGAGAGGCTATGGCTACACCTTC. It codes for CSVERGYGYTF.

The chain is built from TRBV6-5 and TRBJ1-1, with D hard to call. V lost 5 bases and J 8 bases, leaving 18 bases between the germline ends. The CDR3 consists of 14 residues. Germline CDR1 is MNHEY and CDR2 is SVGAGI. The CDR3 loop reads CASSRGGGLGEAFF. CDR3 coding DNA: TGTGCCAGCAGTCGTGGTGGAGGGCTTGGGGAAGCTTTCTTT.

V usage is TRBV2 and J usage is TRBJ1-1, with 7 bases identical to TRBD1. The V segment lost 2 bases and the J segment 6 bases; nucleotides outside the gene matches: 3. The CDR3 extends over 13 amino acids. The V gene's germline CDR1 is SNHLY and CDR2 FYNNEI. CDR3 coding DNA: TGTGCCAGCAGTGAAAGACAGGGCCCTGAAGCTTTCTTT. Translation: CASSERQGPEAFF. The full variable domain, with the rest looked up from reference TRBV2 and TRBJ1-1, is EPEVTQTPSHQVTQMGQEVILRCVPISNHLYFYWYRQILGQKVEFLVSFYNNEISEKSEIFDDQFSVERPDGSNFTLKIRSTKLEDSAMYFCASSERQGPEAFFGQGTRLTVV.

The CDR3 protein is CSVRNGREAFF. In DNA form, the CDR3 reads TGCAGTGTTAGGAATGGTAGGGAAGCTTTCTTT. The genes are TRBV20-1 and TRBJ1-1, with no clear D. Germline V gene sequence: CDR1 DFQATT, CDR2 SNEGSKA (reference sequence). V was shortened by 7 bases and J by 8 bases, with 14 bases between the two germline ends. The CDR3 runs 11 residues.

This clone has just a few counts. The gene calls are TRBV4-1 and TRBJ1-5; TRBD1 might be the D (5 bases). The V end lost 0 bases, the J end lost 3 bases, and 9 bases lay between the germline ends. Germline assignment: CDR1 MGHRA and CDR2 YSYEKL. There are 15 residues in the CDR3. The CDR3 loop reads CASSQEGHLNQPQHF. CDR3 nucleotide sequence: TGCGCCAGCAGCCAAGAAGGACACCTCAATCAGCCCCAGCATTTT.

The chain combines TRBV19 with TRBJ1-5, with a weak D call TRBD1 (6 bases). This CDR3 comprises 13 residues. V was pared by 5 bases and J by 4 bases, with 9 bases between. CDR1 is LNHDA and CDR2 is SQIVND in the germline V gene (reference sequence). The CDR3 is CASSDRLNQPQHF. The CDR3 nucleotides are TGTGCCAGTAGTGACAGGTTGAATCAGCCCCAGCATTTT.

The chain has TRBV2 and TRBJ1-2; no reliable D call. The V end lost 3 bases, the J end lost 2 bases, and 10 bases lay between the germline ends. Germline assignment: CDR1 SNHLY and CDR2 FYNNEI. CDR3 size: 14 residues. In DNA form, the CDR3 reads TGTGCCAGCAGTGAGCGGGGATCAAACTATGGCTACACCTTC. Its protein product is CASSERGSNYGYTF.

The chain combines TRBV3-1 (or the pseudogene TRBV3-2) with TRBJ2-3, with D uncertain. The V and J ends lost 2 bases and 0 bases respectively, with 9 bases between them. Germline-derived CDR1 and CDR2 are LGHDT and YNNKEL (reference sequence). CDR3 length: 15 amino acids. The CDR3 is CASSQSLLSTDTQYF. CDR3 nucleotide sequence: TGTGCCAGCAGCCAATCCCTCCTTAGCACAGATACGCAGTATTTT.

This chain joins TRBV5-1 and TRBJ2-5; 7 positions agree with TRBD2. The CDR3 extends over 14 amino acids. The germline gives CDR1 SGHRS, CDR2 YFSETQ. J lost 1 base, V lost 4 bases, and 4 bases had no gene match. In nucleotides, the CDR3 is TGCGCCAGCAGCCCCGGGACTACCCAAGAGACCCAGTACTTC. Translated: CASSPGTTQETQYF.

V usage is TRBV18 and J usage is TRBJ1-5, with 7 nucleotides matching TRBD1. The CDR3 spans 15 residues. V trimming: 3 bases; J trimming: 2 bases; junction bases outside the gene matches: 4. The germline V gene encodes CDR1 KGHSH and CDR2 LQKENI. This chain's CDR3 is CASSPRGQGNQPQHF. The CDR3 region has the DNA TGTGCCAGCTCACCGAGAGGACAGGGCAATCAGCCCCAGCATTTT.

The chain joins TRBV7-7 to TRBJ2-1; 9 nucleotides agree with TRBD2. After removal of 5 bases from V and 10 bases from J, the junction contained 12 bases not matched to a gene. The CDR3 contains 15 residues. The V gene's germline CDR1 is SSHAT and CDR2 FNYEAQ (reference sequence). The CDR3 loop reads CASSPHPSGDAEQFF. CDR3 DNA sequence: TGTGCCAGCAGCCCCCACCCTAGCGGGGACGCCGAGCAGTTCTTC.

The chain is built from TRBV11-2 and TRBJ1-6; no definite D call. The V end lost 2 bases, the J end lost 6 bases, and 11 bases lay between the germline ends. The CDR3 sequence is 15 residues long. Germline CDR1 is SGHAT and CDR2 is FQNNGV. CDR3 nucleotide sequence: TGTGCCAGCAGCTTATCGGGGTTTCGTAATTCACCCCTCCACTTT. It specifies CASSLSGFRNSPLHF.

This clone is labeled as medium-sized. This CDR3 is CASSYGLAVSYEQYF. In nucleotides, the CDR3 is TGTGCCAGCAGCTACGGACTAGCGGTCTCCTACGAGCAGTACTTC. The chain couples TRBV4-2 to TRBJ2-7; 10 bases match TRBD2. Germline V gene lookup returns CDR1 LGHNA and CDR2 YNFKEQ. Trimming at V came to 5 bases and at J to 0 bases, leaving 4 bases not matched to a gene. The CDR3 is made up of 15 amino acids.

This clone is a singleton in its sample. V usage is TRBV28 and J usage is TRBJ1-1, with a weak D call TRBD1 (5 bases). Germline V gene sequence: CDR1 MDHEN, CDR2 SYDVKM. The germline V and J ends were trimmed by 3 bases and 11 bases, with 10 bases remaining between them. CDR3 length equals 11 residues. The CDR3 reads CASSLGRDAFF. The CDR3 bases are TGTGCCAGCAGTTTGGGCAGGGATGCTTTCTTT.

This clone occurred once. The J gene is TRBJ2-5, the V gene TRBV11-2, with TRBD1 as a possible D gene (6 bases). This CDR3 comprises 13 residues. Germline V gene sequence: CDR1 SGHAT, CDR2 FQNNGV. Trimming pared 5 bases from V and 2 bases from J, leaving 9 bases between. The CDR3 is CASSRTAQETQYF. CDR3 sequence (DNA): TGTGCCAGCAGCCGGACAGCTCAAGAGACCCAGTACTTC.

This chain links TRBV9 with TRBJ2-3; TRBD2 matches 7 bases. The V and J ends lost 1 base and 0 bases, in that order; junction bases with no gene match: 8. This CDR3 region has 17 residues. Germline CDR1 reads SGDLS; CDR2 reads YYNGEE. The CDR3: CASSVTSEPLSTDTQYF. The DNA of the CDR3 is TGTGCCAGCAGCGTAACTAGCGAGCCTCTCAGCACAGATACGCAGTATTTT.

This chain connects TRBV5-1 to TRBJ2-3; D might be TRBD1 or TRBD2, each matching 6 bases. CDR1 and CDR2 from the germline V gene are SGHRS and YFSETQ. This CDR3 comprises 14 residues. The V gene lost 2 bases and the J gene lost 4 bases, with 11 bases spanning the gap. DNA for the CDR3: TGCGCCAGCAGCTTCACGGGGGCGGCAGATACGCAGTATTTT. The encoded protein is CASSFTGAADTQYF.

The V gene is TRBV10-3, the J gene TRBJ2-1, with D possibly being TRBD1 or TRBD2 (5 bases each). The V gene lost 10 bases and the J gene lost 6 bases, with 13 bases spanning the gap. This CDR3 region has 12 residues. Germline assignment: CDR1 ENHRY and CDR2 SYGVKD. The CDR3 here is CATEGSPNEQFF. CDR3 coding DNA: TGTGCCACTGAGGGGTCCCCCAATGAGCAGTTCTTC.

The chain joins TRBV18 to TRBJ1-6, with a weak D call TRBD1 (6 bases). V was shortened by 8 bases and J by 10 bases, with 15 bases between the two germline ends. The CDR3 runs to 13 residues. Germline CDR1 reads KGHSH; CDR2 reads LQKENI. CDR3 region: CASLGQRDSPLHF. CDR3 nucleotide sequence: TGTGCCAGCCTCGGACAGCGGGACTCACCCCTCCACTTT.

CDR3 loop: CAISGQELALDEQFF. The DNA of the CDR3 is TGTGCCATCAGTGGTCAAGAACTGGCACTCGATGAGCAGTTCTTC. The chain uses TRBV10-3 and TRBJ2-1; no firm D call. The germline V and J ends were trimmed by 4 bases and 8 bases, with 18 bases remaining between them. This CDR3 is built from 15 residues. Germline V lookup: CDR1 ENHRY, CDR2 SYGVKD.

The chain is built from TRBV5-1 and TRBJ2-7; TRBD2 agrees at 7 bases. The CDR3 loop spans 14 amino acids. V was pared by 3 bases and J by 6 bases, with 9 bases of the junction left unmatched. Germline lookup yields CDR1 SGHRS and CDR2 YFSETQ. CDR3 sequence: CASSWGGRVSEQYF. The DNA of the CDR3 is TGCGCCAGCAGCTGGGGGGGAAGGGTATCCGAGCAGTACTTC.